This is a list of T cell receptor beta chains from one sample in a study of OX40 agonist ivuxolimab in advanced cancers. Produced via immunoSEQ multiplex PCR; TCRdb's table is partial and in-frame only. This table holds some 94,000 clones, more than 85% found once. This specimen was CD4+ or CD8+ T cells sorted from blood, taken in a trial of the OX40 agonist ivuxolimab. These receptor sequences come from an adult with an advanced solid tumor such as melanoma, head and neck, liver or kidney cancer. CDR3s include the opening cysteine and the closing phenylalanine or tryptophan. A D gene is named only where the DNA matches it firmly.

d_gene	v_gene	j_gene	CDR3aa
TRBD2	TRBV6-5	TRBJ2-7	CASSYSSGAASYEQYF
-	TRBV11-2	TRBJ1-1	CASTDLGQNTEAFF
TRBD1	TRBV10-3	TRBJ2-7	CAISDSDRVGWDEQYF
-	TRBV9	TRBJ2-7	CASSVGPGSYEQYF
TRBD2	TRBV27	TRBJ2-7	CASSLGTSGGYEQYF
-	TRBV10-1	TRBJ2-3	CASSEWGGGADTQYF
TRBD1	TRBV5-4	TRBJ1-2	CASSLWGQGSNYGYTF
-	TRBV4-1	TRBJ2-7	CASSQVQDTYEQYF
-	TRBV4-1	TRBJ2-1	CASSQGPGDEQFF
-	TRBV27	TRBJ1-1	CASSLTPTAEAFF
-	TRBV28	TRBJ2-1	CASSLWGREQFF
TRBD1	TRBV13	TRBJ2-5	CASSLRQGSETQYF
-	TRBV5-1	TRBJ1-2	CASSPVGEGSYGYTF
TRBD2	TRBV27	TRBJ2-1	CASSYRSGSPYNEQFF
TRBD1	TRBV4-1	TRBJ2-7	CASSLSTGEYEQYF
-	TRBV27	TRBJ1-5	CASTFYSNQPQHF
TRBD1	TRBV4-3	TRBJ2-5	CASSFGTGQQETQYF
-	TRBV10-3	TRBJ1-2	CAISEKDSHANYGYTF
-	TRBV7-6	TRBJ2-7	CASSPRDVYEQYF
TRBD2	TRBV7-9	TRBJ2-7	CASTTGTSGSISYEQYF
-	TRBV13	TRBJ2-2	CASSPYGTSTGELFF
-	TRBV6-1	TRBJ2-7	CASRPRDTTYEQYF
-	TRBV30	TRBJ2-1	CAWRLHEQFF
-	TRBV4-2	TRBJ2-3	CASSPNGGGADTQYF
-	TRBV6-5	TRBJ2-1	CASSYGSSYNEQFF
-	TRBV11-2	TRBJ2-2	CASRQASTPGELFF